The 21 T cell receptor beta chains below all came from one sample that was sequenced in a study of monozygotic twins with inflammatory bowel disease. TCRdb reworked the 5' RACE reads into one entry per CDR3 protein, no DNA. Its table records around 450,000 distinct CDR3 sequences. The sample comprised blood. The receptors come from a human donor with ulcerative colitis or Crohn's disease, or a healthy co-twin of an affected twin (not recorded which).

The chain links TRBV7-2 to TRBJ2-5. CDR1 and CDR2 (germline): SGHTA, FQGNSA. This CDR3 region has 12 residues. CDR3: CASSLFSETQYF.

The chain employs TRBV3-1 and TRBJ1-2; the TRBD1 assignment by TCRdb is unverifiable without DNA. CDR1 is LGHDT, CDR2 YNNKEL, per germline (reference sequence). The CDR3 contains 12 residues. The CDR3 loop is CASSPSGLGYTF.

J is TRBJ1-5 and V is TRBV7-9. The CDR3 loop spans 13 amino acids. Germline CDR1 is SEHNR and CDR2 is FQNEAQ (reference sequence). CDR3 sequence: CASSLVGGQPQHF.

The rearrangement uses TRBV12-5 and TRBJ2-7; TCRdb designates TRBD2, a call that cannot be tested without DNA. Germline CDR1 is LGHNT and CDR2 is FRNRAP. This CDR3 spans 13 amino acids. The CDR3 is CASGASGSYEQYF.

The chain has TRBV20-1 and TRBJ2-7; absent DNA, TCRdb's TRBD1 call cannot be checked. The CDR3 loop spans 12 amino acids. Germline loops: CDR1 DFQATT, CDR2 SNEGSKA (reference sequence). The CDR3 sequence: CSAAGMGYEQYF.

This chain joins TRBV29-1 and TRBJ1-2. The CDR3 extends over 11 amino acids. Germline V CDR1 and CDR2: SQVTM, ANQGSEA. CDR3 sequence: CSVKQNYGYTF.

The gene calls are TRBV5-1 and TRBJ2-3; TCRdb picks TRBD1, but there is no DNA to check that call. Germline V CDR1 and CDR2: SGHRS, YFSETQ. The CDR3 runs to 15 residues. The CDR3 protein is CASSLKGGEANTQYF.

The rearrangement links TRBV27 to TRBJ2-2; TCRdb gives TRBD1 as the D gene, but with no DNA this cannot be confirmed. The CDR3 has 15 residues. Germline V gene data show CDR1 as MNHEY and CDR2 as SMNVEV (reference sequence). The CDR3: CASSVTRIRDGELFF.

The chain uses TRBV2 and TRBJ2-3; checking the TCRdb D call of TRBD1 is not possible without DNA. Germline V gene sequence: CDR1 SNHLY, CDR2 FYNNEI. CDR3 length equals 16 residues. The chain's CDR3 is CASRGLHRSGPDTQYF.

This sequence joins TRBV5-1 and TRBJ2-1; the TRBD1 assignment by TCRdb is unverifiable without DNA. Germline V lookup: CDR1 SGHRS, CDR2 YFSETQ. The CDR3 sequence is 15 residues long. CDR3 sequence reads: CASSSTDWEGNEQFF.

This sequence joins TRBV6-5 and TRBJ2-2. The CDR3 loop spans 15 amino acids. CDR1 is MNHEY and CDR2 is SVGAGI in the germline V gene. The CDR3: CASSYSGGNTGELFF.

This rearrangement joins TRBV6-5 to TRBJ2-3; TCRdb lists TRBD1, though no DNA is available to test this call. The germline V gene has CDR1 MNHEY and CDR2 SVGAGI. The CDR3 consists of 17 residues. CDR3 in amino acids: CASSYSKIGGFTDTQYF.

The rearrangement joins TRBV7-2 to TRBJ2-2. Germline V gene data show CDR1 as SGHTA and CDR2 as FQGNSA. CDR3 size: 15 residues. The CDR3 reads CASSFPDTNTGELFF.

The chain uses TRBV5-5 and TRBJ2-3; the D gene TCRdb calls, TRBD1, cannot be checked with no DNA. The CDR3 runs 17 residues. The germline CDR1 and CDR2 sequences are SGHKS and YYEKEE (reference sequence). This CDR3 reads CASSLLPGRPATDTQYF.

V and J are TRBV7-8 and TRBJ1-5; TCRdb's D gene call, TRBD1, goes unchecked for lack of DNA. Per the germline V gene, CDR1 is SGHVS and CDR2 is FQNEAQ. The CDR3 length is 16 residues. This CDR3 is CASSRLGQNSNQPQHF.

This chain links TRBV18 with TRBJ2-2; TCRdb returns TRBD1, unconfirmable since there is no DNA. Germline CDR1 is KGHSH and CDR2 is LQKENI. The CDR3 runs 17 residues. CDR3 residues: CASSSDRIRVGTGELFF.

The rearrangement uses TRBV14 and TRBJ2-3. Germline-derived CDR1 and CDR2 are SGHDN and FVKESK. The CDR3 is made up of 12 amino acids. The CDR3 spells CASSQWTDTQYF. Looking up the rest from reference TRBV14 and TRBJ2-3 gives the full variable domain: EAGVTQFPSHSVIEKGQTVTLRCDPISGHDNLYWYRRVMGKEIKFLLHFVKESKQDESGMPNNRFLAERTGGTYSTLKVQPAELEDSGVYFCASSQWTDTQYFGPGTRLTVL.

CDR3 region: CASTHQQSQHF. This rearrangement joins TRBV6-6 to TRBJ1-5. The CDR3 runs 11 residues. From germline, CDR1 is MNHNY and CDR2 SVGAGI (reference sequence).

The chain employs TRBV4-2 and TRBJ1-5. CDR1 and CDR2 from the germline V gene are LGHNA and YNFKEQ. This CDR3 has 15 amino acids. The CDR3 loop reads CASSLFRDYNQPQHF.

The chain couples TRBV6-1 to TRBJ2-7; TCRdb selects TRBD1, and the lack of DNA leaves this call unchecked. This CDR3 is built from 13 residues. The germline gives CDR1 MNHNS, CDR2 SASEGT. CDR3 sequence reads: CASSLTGRDEQYF.

The chain combines TRBV5-6 with TRBJ1-2; the TCRdb call, TRBD1, lacks DNA for checking. This CDR3 has 14 amino acids. Germline-derived CDR1 and CDR2 are SGHDT and YYEEEE. The CDR3 region is CASSLTGGGYGYTF.